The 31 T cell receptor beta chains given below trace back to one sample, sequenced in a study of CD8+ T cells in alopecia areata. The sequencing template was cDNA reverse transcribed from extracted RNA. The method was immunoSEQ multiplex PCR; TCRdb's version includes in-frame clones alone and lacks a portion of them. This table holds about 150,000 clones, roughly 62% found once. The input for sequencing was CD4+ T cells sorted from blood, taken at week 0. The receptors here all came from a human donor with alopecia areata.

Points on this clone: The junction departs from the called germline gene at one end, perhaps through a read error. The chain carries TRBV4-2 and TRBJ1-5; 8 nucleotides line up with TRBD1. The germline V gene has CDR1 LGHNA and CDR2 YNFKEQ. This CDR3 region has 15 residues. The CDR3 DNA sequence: TGTGCCAGCAGTCAAGGACAGGGTGGGAATCAGCCCCAGCATTTT. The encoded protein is CASSQGQGGNQPQHF.

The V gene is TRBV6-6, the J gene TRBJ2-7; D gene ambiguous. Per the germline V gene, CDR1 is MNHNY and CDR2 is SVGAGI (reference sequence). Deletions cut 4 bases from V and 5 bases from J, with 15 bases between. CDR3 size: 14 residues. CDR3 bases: TGTGCCAGCAGTTTCCGGACGCCCCCCCACGAGCAGTACTTC. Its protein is CASSFRTPPHEQYF.

The CDR3 loop is CASSIEVFQPQHF. The CDR3 DNA follows: TGTGCCAGTAGTATCGAGGTGTTTCAGCCCCAGCATTTT. This chain joins TRBV19 and TRBJ1-5; D is uncertain. The CDR3 extends over 13 amino acids. Per the germline V gene, CDR1 is LNHDA and CDR2 is SQIVND (reference sequence). V lost 3 bases and J lost 6, with 9 bases in between.

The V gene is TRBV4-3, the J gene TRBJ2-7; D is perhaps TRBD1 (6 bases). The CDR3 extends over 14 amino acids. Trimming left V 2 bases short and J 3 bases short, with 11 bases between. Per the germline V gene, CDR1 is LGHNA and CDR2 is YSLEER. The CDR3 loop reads CASSQRPQGYEQYF. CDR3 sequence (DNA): TGCGCCAGCAGCCAACGGCCACAGGGCTACGAGCAGTACTTC.

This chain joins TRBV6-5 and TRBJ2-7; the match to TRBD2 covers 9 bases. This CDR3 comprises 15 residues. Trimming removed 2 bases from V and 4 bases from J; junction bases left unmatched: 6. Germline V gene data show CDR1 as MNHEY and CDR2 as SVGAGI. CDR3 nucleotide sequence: TGTGCCAGCAGTTACGGGTCTAGCGGGACGTACGAGCAGTACTTC. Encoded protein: CASSYGSSGTYEQYF.

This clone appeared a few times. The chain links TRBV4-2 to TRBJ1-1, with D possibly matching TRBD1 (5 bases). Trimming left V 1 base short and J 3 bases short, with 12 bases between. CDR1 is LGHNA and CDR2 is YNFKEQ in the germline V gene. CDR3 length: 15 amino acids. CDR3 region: CASSQVGQKDTEAFF. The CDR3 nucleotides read TGTGCCAGCAGCCAAGTGGGGCAGAAAGACACTGAAGCTTTCTTT.

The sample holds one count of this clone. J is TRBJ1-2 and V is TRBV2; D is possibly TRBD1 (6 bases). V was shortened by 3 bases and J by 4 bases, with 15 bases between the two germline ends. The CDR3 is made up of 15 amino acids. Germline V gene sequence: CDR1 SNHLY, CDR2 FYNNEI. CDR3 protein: CASSDWIGGLYGYTF. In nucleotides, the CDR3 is TGTGCCAGCAGTGATTGGATAGGGGGACTCTATGGCTACACCTTC.

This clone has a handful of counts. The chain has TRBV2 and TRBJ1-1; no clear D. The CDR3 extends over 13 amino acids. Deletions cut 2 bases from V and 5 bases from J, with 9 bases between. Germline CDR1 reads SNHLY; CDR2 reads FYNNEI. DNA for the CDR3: TGTGCCAGCAGTGAACAGGAGGGTACTGAAGCTTTCTTT. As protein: CASSEQEGTEAFF.

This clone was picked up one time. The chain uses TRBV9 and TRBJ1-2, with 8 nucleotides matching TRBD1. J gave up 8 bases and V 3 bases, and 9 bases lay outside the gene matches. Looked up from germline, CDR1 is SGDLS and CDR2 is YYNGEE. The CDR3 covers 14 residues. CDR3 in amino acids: CASSANSGQGGYTF. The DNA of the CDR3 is TGTGCCAGCAGCGCAAACAGCGGACAGGGCGGCTACACCTTC.

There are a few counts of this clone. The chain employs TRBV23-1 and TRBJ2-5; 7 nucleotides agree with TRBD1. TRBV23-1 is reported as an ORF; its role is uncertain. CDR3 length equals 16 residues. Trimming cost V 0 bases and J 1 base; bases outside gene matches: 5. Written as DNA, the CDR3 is TGCGCCAGCAGTCAATCGATGACAGGGATCCAAGAGACCCAGTACTTC. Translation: CASSQSMTGIQETQYF.

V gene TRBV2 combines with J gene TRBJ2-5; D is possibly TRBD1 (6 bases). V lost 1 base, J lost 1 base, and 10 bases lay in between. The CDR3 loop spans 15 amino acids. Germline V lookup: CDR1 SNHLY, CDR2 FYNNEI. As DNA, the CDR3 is TGTGCCAGCAGTGAAGTCCTAGGGGGCCAAGAGACCCAGTACTTC. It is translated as CASSEVLGGQETQYF.

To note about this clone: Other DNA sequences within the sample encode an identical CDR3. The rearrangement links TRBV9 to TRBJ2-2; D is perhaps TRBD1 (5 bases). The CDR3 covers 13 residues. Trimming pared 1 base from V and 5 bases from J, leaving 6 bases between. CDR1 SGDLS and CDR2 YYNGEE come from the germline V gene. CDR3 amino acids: CASSVQGTGELFF. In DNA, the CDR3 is TGTGCCAGCAGCGTACAGGGTACCGGGGAGCTGTTTTTT.

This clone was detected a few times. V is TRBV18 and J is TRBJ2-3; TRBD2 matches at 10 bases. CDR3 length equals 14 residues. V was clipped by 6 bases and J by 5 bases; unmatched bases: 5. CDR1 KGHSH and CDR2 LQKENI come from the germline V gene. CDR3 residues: CASSPTSGEDTQYF. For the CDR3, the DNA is TGTGCCAGCTCTCCCACTAGCGGGGAAGATACGCAGTATTTT.

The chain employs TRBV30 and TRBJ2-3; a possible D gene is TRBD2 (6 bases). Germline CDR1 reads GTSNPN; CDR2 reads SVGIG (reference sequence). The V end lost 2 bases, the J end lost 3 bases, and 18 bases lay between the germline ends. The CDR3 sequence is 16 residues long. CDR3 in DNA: TGTGCCTGGAGTTTATACGTGGGGGGACTTACAGATACGCAGTATTTT. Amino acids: CAWSLYVGGLTDTQYF.

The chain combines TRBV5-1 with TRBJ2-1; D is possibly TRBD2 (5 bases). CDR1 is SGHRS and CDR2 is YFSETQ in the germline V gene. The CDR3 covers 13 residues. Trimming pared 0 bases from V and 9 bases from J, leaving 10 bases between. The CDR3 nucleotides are TGCGCCAGCAGCTTGGAAGTCAGCGGTGAGCAGTTCTTC. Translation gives CASSLEVSGEQFF.

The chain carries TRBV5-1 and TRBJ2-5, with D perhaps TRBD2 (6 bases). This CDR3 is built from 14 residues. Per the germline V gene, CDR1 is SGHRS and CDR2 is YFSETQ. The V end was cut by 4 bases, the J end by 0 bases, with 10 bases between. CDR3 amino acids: CASSVGGYQETQYF. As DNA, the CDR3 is TGCGCCAGCAGCGTCGGGGGTTACCAAGAGACCCAGTACTTC.

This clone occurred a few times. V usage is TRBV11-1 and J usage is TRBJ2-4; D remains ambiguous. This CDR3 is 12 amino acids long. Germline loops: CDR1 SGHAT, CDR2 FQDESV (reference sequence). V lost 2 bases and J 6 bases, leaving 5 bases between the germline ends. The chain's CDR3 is CASSLSGNIQYF. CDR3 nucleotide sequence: TGTGCCAGCAGCTTATCAGGAAACATTCAGTACTTC.

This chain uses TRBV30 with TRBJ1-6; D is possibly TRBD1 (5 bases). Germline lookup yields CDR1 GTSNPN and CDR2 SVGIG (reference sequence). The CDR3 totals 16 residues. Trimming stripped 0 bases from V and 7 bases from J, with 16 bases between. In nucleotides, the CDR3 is TGTGCCTGGAGTGTCTTCAGGGTCCCGCGGAATTCACCCCTCCACTTT. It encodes CAWSVFRVPRNSPLHF.

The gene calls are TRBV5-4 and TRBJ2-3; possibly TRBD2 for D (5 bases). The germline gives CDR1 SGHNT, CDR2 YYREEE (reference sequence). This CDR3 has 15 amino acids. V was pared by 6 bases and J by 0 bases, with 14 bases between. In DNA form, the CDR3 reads TGTGCCAGCACCTCCGGAGGCTCGAGCACAGATACGCAGTATTTT. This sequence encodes CASTSGGSSTDTQYF.

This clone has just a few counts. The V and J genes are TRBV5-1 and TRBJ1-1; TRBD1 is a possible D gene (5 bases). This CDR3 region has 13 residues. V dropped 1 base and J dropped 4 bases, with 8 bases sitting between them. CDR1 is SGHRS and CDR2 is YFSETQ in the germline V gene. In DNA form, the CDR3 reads TGCGCCAGCAGCTTGCGGGACCGCACTGAAGCTTTCTTT. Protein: CASSLRDRTEAFF.

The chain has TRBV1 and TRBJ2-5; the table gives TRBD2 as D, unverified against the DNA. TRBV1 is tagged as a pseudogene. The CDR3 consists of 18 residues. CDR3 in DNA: TGCACCAGCAGTAGCGGGTGGACTAGCGGGGGTTTGGGAGAGACCCAGTACTTC. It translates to CTSSSGWTSGGLGETQYF.

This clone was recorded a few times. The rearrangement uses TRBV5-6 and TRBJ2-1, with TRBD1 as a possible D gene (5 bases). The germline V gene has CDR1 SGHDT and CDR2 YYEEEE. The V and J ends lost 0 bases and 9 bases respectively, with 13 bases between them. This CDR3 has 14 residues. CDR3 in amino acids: CASSLGQGYGEQFF. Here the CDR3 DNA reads TGTGCCAGCAGCTTGGGGCAGGGATATGGTGAGCAGTTCTTC.

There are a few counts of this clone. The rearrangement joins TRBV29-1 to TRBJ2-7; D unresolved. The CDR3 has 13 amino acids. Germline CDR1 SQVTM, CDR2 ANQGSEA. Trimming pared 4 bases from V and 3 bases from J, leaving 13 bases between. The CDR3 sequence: CSVAPDPIYEQYF. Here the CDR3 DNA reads TGCAGCGTTGCCCCCGACCCAATCTACGAGCAGTACTTC.

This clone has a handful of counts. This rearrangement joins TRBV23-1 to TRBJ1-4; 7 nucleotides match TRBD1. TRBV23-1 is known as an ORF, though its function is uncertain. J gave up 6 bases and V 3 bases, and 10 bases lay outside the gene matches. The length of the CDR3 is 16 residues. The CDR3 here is CASSQSDREVDEKLFF. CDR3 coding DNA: TGCGCCAGCAGTCAGTCCGACAGGGAAGTTGATGAAAAACTGTTTTTT.

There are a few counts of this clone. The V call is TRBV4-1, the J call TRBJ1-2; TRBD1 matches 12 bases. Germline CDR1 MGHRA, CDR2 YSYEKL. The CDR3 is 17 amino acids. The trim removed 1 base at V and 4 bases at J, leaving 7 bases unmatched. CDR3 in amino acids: CASSQVPGQGAVYGYTF. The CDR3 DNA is TGCGCCAGCAGCCAAGTCCCGGGACAGGGGGCGGTCTATGGCTACACCTTC.

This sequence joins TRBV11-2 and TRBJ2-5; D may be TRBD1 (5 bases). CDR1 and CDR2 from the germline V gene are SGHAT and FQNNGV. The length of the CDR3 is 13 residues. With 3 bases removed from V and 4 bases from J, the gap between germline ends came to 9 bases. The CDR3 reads CASSFFRVETQYF. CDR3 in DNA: TGTGCCAGCAGCTTCTTCAGGGTAGAGACCCAGTACTTC.

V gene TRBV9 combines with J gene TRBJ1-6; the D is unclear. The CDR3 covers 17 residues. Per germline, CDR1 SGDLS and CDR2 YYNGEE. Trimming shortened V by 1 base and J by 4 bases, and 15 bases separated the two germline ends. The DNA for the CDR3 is TGTGCCAGCAGCGTAAACGTCGCAGGTTCATATAATTCACCCCTCCACTTT. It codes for CASSVNVAGSYNSPLHF.

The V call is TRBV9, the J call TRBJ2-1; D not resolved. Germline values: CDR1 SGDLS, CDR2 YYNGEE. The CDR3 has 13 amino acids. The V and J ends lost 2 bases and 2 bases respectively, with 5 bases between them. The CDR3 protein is CASSVTTYNEQFF. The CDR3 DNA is TGTGCCAGCAGCGTTACAACCTACAATGAGCAGTTCTTC.

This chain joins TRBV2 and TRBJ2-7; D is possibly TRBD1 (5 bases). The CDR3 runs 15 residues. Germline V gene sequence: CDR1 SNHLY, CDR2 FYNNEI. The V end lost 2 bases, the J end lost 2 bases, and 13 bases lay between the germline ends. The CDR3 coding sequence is TGTGCCAGCAGTGAAAGGGGTACCCGACCCTACGAGCAGTACTTC. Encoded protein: CASSERGTRPYEQYF.

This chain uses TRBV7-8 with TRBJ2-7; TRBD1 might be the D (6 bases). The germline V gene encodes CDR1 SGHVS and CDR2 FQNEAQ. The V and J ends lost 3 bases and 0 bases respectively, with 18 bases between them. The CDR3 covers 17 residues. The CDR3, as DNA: TGTGCCAGCAGCTTCCCCTCCAAGGGACAAAACTCCTACGAGCAGTACTTC. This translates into CASSFPSKGQNSYEQYF.

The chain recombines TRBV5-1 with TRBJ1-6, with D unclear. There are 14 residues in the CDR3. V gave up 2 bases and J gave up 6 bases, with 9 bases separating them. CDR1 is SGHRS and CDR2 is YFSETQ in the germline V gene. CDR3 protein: CASSFGDVNSPLHF. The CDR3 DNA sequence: TGCGCCAGCAGCTTCGGCGATGTTAATTCACCCCTCCACTTT.